This is a list of T cell receptor beta chains from one sample in a study of T cell repertoires in cytomegalovirus infection. These TCRs' antigens remain unknown. TCRdb re-derived calls from the reads in MiXCR, one entry per CDR3 protein. In the table there are tens of thousands of distinct CDR3 sequences, 20% of which are singletons. The sequencing input was PBMCs, sequenced either directly or after in vitro stimulation (not recorded which). These receptor sequences come from a human donor in good health (CMV status not recorded). Some clones in this sample may be carry-over from other donors' samples. The CDR3 runs from the conserved cysteine through the conserved F or W. A D gene is named only where the DNA matches it firmly. A row's size may be missing; if present it is once, few, many or a size class.

V	size	D	J	CDR3	DNA
TRBV5-1	few	NA	TRBJ2-1	CASSQPIGGWSSEQFF	TGCGCCAGCAGCCAACCGATCGGGGGCTGGAGTAGTGAGCAGTTCTTC
TRBV7-8	many	TRBD2	TRBJ2-5	CASMGARTSWETQYF	TGTGCCAGCATGGGAGCCCGGACTAGTTGGGAGACCCAGTACTTC
TRBV7-9	NA	TRBD1	TRBJ1-6	CASSSTGDNSPLHF	TGTGCCAGCAGCTCGACAGGGGACAATTCACCCCTCCACTTT
TRBV7-8	many	NA	TRBJ1-5	CASSSGLGYQPQHF	TGTGCCAGCAGCTCCGGGTTGGGGTATCAGCCCCAGCATTTT
TRBV7-2	many	NA	TRBJ1-2	CASSRTVNYGYTF	TGTGCCAGCAGCCGGACAGTCAACTATGGCTACACCTTC
TRBV20-1	NA	NA	TRBJ1-6	CSASTGQIHSPLHF	TGCAGTGCATCCACGGGACAAATCCATTCACCCCTCCACTTT
TRBV7-9	few	NA	TRBJ2-7	CASSLPAPTYEQYF	TGTGCCAGCAGCTTACCGGCCCCTACCTACGAGCAGTACTTC
TRBV5-5	few	NA	TRBJ2-1	CASSLGSESYNEQFF	TGTGCCAGCAGCTTGGGCTCTGAGTCCTACAATGAGCAGTTCTTC
TRBV6-1	medium-sized	TRBD2	TRBJ2-3	CASSPQEVAGPTDTQYF	TGTGCCAGCAGTCCCCAGGAGGTAGCGGGGCCCACAGATACGCAGTATTTT
TRBV19	NA	NA	TRBJ2-1	CASGRGLDDNEQFF	TGTGCCAGTGGCCGGGGTCTGGATGACAATGAGCAGTTCTTC
TRBV7-9	NA	TRBD1	TRBJ2-7	CASSSIPGQGGPYEQYF	TGTGCCAGCAGCTCTATCCCGGGACAGGGGGGTCCCTACGAGCAGTACTTC
TRBV7-2	medium-sized	TRBD1	TRBJ2-1	CASSSDRGEGNEQFF	TGTGCCAGCAGCTCGGACAGGGGTGAAGGCAATGAGCAGTTCTTC
TRBV10-3	NA	NA	TRBJ1-4	CATRKDGGEKLFF	TGTGCCACCAGAAAAGACGGGGGAGAAAAACTGTTTTTT
TRBV11-2	NA	TRBD1	TRBJ2-7	CASSHNRGLHEQYF	TGTGCCAGCAGCCATAACAGGGGTTTGCACGAGCAGTACTTC
TRBV6-5	NA	NA	TRBJ1-1	CASTQSPGSEAFF	TGTGCCAGCACCCAATCGCCGGGATCTGAAGCTTTCTTT
TRBV5-6	many	NA	TRBJ2-3	CASSLGGIADTQYF	TGTGCCAGCAGCTTGGGGGGCATCGCAGATACGCAGTATTTT
TRBV4-3	many	NA	TRBJ1-2	CASSQGGAYGYTF	TGCGCCAGCAGCCAGGGGGGGGCATATGGCTACACCTTC
TRBV5-5	many	NA	TRBJ2-7	CASSWATRGTNSYEQYF	TGTGCCAGCAGCTGGGCTACTAGGGGGACAAACTCCTACGAGCAGTACTTC
TRBV6-2/TRBV6-3	few	TRBD2	TRBJ2-7	CASSLRLAGKSSGDYEQYF	TGTGCCAGCAGCTTACGACTAGCGGGAAAGAGTTCGGGGGATTACGAGCAGTACTTC
TRBV18	many	NA	TRBJ1-1	CASSPTAYEAFF	TGTGCCAGCTCACCCACCGCCTATGAAGCTTTCTTT
TRBV27	many	TRBD1	TRBJ1-1	CASRGQGANTEAFF	TGTGCCAGCAGGGGACAGGGGGCCAACACTGAAGCTTTCTTT
TRBV12-3/TRBV12-4	many	TRBD1	TRBJ1-3	CANRRTGFGNTIYF	TGTGCCAACAGACGGACAGGCTTTGGAAACACCATATATTTT
TRBV12-3/TRBV12-4	NA	TRBD1	TRBJ1-1	CASSPSGGFTEAFF	TGTGCCAGCAGCCCGTCAGGGGGTTTTACTGAAGCTTTCTTT
TRBV9	NA	TRBD2	TRBJ2-3	CASSPRGSGGTDTQYF	TGTGCCAGCAGCCCCCGGGGTAGCGGGGGAACAGATACGCAGTATTTT
TRBV7-2	few	NA	TRBJ2-3	CASSHGGTDTQYF	TGTGCCAGCAGCCACGGGGGCACAGATACGCAGTATTTT
TRBV20-1	few	NA	TRBJ2-1	CSAEGDPSSYNEQFF	TGCAGTGCAGAAGGGGACCCAAGCTCCTACAATGAGCAGTTCTTC
TRBV6-1	few	NA	TRBJ1-2	CASREFGGGYGYTF	TGTGCCAGCAGGGAATTTGGGGGTGGCTATGGCTACACCTTC
TRBV4-1	many	TRBD1	TRBJ1-1	CASSIRGRTEAFF	TGCGCCAGCAGCATCAGGGGGAGGACTGAAGCTTTCTTT
TRBV5-5	NA	TRBD2	TRBJ2-4	CASSSPGTSEDIQYF	TGTGCCAGCAGCTCCCCCGGGACTAGCGAGGACATTCAGTACTTC
TRBV28	NA	NA	TRBJ1-4	CASSPTVGGNDEKLFF	TGTGCCAGCAGTCCGACCGTGGGGGGAAACGATGAAAAACTGTTTTTT
TRBV19	NA	TRBD1	TRBJ2-1	CASSKTGIYNEQFF	TGTGCCAGTAGTAAGACAGGGATCTACAATGAGCAGTTCTTC
TRBV5-1	many	NA	TRBJ2-7	CASRRNGPYEQYF	TGCGCCAGCAGAAGGAACGGACCCTACGAGCAGTACTTC
TRBV12-3/TRBV12-4	many	NA	TRBJ1-5	CASSLGGRGRANQPQHF	TGTGCCAGCAGTTTAGGGGGACGGGGCAGGGCGAATCAGCCCCAGCATTTT
TRBV7-9	many	NA	TRBJ1-1	CASSLQVNTEAFF	TGTGCCAGCAGCTTACAAGTGAACACTGAAGCTTTCTTT
TRBV10-3	NA	NA	TRBJ2-5	CAISELLVETQYF	TGTGCCATCAGTGAGTTGCTAGTAGAGACCCAGTACTTC
TRBV11-2	NA	TRBD2	TRBJ2-7	CASKLATYEQYF	TGTGCCAGCAAACTAGCGACCTACGAGCAGTACTTC
TRBV7-9	many	TRBD2	TRBJ2-1	CASSWGGNEQFF	TGTGCCAGCAGCTGGGGAGGGAATGAGCAGTTCTTC
TRBV14	medium-sized	NA	TRBJ1-1	CASSHMGMGTEAFF	TGTGCCAGCAGCCACATGGGTATGGGCACTGAAGCTTTCTTT
TRBV6-6	few	TRBD1	TRBJ1-6	CASSYSWTGGSNSPLHF	TGTGCCAGCAGTTACTCTTGGACAGGGGGAAGTAATTCACCCCTCCACTTT
TRBV10-3	NA	NA	TRBJ1-2	CAISDRTHGPYGYTF	TGTGCCATCAGTGACAGGACCCATGGGCCCTATGGCTACACCTTC
TRBV29-1	medium-sized	NA	TRBJ2-7	CSVGAGNEQYF	TGCAGCGTTGGCGCCGGAAACGAGCAGTACTTC
TRBV11-2	many	NA	TRBJ1-1	CASSLGPAEAFF	TGTGCCAGCAGCTTAGGGCCAGCTGAAGCTTTCTTT
TRBV4-1	NA	TRBD1	TRBJ1-2	CASSLTPGQDYGYTF	TGCGCCAGCAGCCTGACTCCGGGACAGGACTATGGCTACACCTTC
TRBV5-4	NA	NA	TRBJ2-3	CASSLRNSIDTQYF	TGTGCCAGCAGCTTGAGGAATAGCATAGATACGCAGTATTTT
TRBV2	NA	NA	TRBJ1-4	CASSRPVGEKLFF	TGTGCCAGCAGTCGACCCGTTGGTGAAAAACTGTTTTTT